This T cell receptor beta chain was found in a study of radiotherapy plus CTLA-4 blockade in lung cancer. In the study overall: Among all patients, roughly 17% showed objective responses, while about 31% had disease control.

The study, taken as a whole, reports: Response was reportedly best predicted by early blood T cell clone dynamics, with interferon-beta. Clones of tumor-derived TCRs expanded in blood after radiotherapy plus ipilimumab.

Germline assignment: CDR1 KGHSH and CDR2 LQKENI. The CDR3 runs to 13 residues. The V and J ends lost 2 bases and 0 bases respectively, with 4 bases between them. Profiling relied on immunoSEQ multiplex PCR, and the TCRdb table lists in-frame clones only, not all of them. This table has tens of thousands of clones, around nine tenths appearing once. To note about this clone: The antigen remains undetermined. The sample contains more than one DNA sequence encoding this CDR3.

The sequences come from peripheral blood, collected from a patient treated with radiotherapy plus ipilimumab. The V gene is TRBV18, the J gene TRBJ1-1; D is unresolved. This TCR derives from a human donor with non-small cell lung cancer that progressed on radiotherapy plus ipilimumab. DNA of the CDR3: TGTGCCAGCTCACCAACACTGAACACTGAAGCTTTCTTT. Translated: CASSPTLNTEAFF.